The source of this T cell receptor beta chain is a study of CD8 T cells in Susac syndrome. The ends were cut back, 7 bases at V and 1 base at J, with 10 bases in the middle. Germline V gives CDR1 LNHDA, CDR2 SQIVND (reference sequence). This CDR3 is built from 14 residues. Reverse transcription of roughly 0.45 to 1 ug RNA used random hexamers. Via MiXCR, TCRdb re-called the immunoSEQ multiplex PCR reads, giving one row per CDR3 protein. This table has 150,000 or so distinct CDR3 sequences, just over 90% appearing once. V is TRBV19 and J is TRBJ2-2; tentatively, D is TRBD2 (5 bases). This receptor was obtained from a human donor in good health. Sample: CD4+ T cells from PBMCs. The CDR3 DNA reads as TGTGCCAGTAAGAGGACTCAGAACACCGGGGAGCTGTTTTTT. Residues: CASKRTQNTGELFF. Full variable domain (rest looked up from reference TRBV19 and TRBJ2-2): DGGITQSPKYLFRKEGQNVTLSCEQNLNHDAMYWYRQDPGQGLRLIYYSQIVNDFQKGDIAEGYSVSREKKESFPLTVTSAQKNPTAFYLCASKRTQNTGELFFGEGSRLTVL.